This is a list of T cell receptor beta chains from one sample in a study of blood T cell repertoires in COVID-19. Assay used: immunoSEQ multiplex PCR; TCRdb lists only in-frame clones, some missing. The table lists about 15,000 clones, around 73% of them singletons, with roughly 15% in the top ten. The sample was peripheral blood. These receptors were obtained from a human donor in a cohort sampled during active COVID-19. Each CDR3 is given with its conserved first and last residue. The D gene is left open where the match is weak. The size field is filled for only some rows; it gives once, few, many or a size class.

>TRBV11-3|-|few|TRBJ2-2
TGTGCCAGCAGCTTAGACTCAGGGTCGAACACCGGGGAGCTGTTTTTT
CASSLDSGSNTGELFF
>TRBV19|TRBD1|-|TRBJ2-5
TGTGCCAGTAGTATTCAGGACAGGGTGGAGACCCAGTACTTC
CASSIQDRVETQYF
>TRBV13|-|-|TRBJ2-7
TGTGCCAGCAGCGAACCGGGACTTTCATACGAGCAGTACTTC
CASSEPGLSYEQYF
>TRBV15|-|-|TRBJ1-3
TGTGCCACCAGCAGAGCGTCAGGGGTAGGAAACACCATATATTTT
CATSRASGVGNTIYF
>TRBV5-1|TRBD1|few|TRBJ2-2
TGCGCCAGCAGCTTGGGGGCAGGGGGCAACGGGGAGCTGTTTTTT
CASSLGAGGNGELFF
>TRBV18|-|-|TRBJ2-7
TGTGCCAGCTCACCGGAACAGCTTTCCTACGAGCAGTACTTC
CASSPEQLSYEQYF
>TRBV6-5|-|medium-sized|TRBJ1-1
TGTGCCAGCAGTTACTCCCGTCGGGGGGGAGCTGAAGCTTTCTTT
CASSYSRRGGAEAFF
>TRBV10-3|TRBD2|once|TRBJ2-1
TGTGCCAGCAAGGAGCGGGAGTCCTACAATGAGCAGTTCTTC
CASKERESYNEQFF
>TRBV4-1|-|-|TRBJ1-2
TGCGCCAGCAGCCAAGTTGCCAGGGCAAGCTACACCTTC
CASSQVARASYTF
>TRBV27|-|once|TRBJ2-7
TGTGCCAGCAGTAAGGACAGCCCGCTGGTAGAGCAGTACTTC
CASSKDSPLVEQYF
>TRBV19|TRBD2|-|TRBJ2-1
TGTGCCAGTAGTACCGCGGGGGGCTCAATGCTGAATGAGCAGTTCTTC
CASSTAGGSMLNEQFF
>TRBV5-6|-|-|TRBJ2-5
TGTGCCAGCAGCCCCCGTACAGGGAATGGGTACCAAGAGACCCAGTACTTC
CASSPRTGNGYQETQYF
>TRBV5-1|TRBD2|-|TRBJ2-5
TGCGCCAGCAGCTTGGCCCCAGCGGGGGTCTCCCAAGAGACCCAGTACTTC
CASSLAPAGVSQETQYF
>TRBV25-1|-|-|TRBJ2-3
TGTGCCAGCAGTGGAGGAGGAGGGGGCAGAGATACGCAGTATTTT
CASSGGGGGRDTQYF
>TRBV28|-|-|TRBJ2-6
TGTGCCAGCACCAATTCAGAGGGGCGGGGAGGGGCCAACGTCCTGACTTTC
CASTNSEGRGGANVLTF
>TRBV5-1|-|-|TRBJ1-3
TGCGCCAGCAGTCAGGCGGCAGGGGCAGACACCATATATTTT
CASSQAAGADTIYF
>TRBV28|TRBD1|few|TRBJ2-1
TGTGCCAGCAGTCTAACAGGGGTCGGGCACAATGAGCAGTTCTTC
CASSLTGVGHNEQFF
>TRBV29-1|TRBD1|-|TRBJ2-7
TGCAGCGTGGACATCCCGGGACAGGGAAGCGGGACCTACGAGCAGTACTTC
CSVDIPGQGSGTYEQYF
>TRBV27|-|-|TRBJ1-6
TGTGCCAGCAGTTTAAAAGGCCAGGGTAATAATTCACCCCTCCACTTT
CASSLKGQGNNSPLHF
>TRBV19|TRBD1|once|TRBJ1-5
TGTGCCAGTAGTTGGGGTACGACAGGGGCCTCCGCTCAGCCCCAGCATTTT
CASSWGTTGASAQPQHF
>TRBV28|-|-|TRBJ1-5
TGTGCCAGCACCTTATACGGACAGCCTAATCAGCCCCAGCATTTT
CASTLYGQPNQPQHF
>TRBV6-6|TRBD1|few|TRBJ1-4
TGTGCCAGCAGTTCTGGGACAGGGTTTGTAAAACTGTTTTTT
CASSSGTGFVKLFF
>TRBV7-9|TRBD1|-|TRBJ2-7
TGTGCCAGCAGCCTAACGGGACAGCCCTACGAGCAGTACTTC
CASSLTGQPYEQYF
>TRBV28|-|-|TRBJ1-2
TGTGCCAGCAGTTTAGACAATAAAAATGGCTACACCTTC
CASSLDNKNGYTF
>TRBV10-3|TRBD1|-|TRBJ1-3
TGTGCCATCAGTGAGTCCGACAGGGGACCTGGAAACACCATATATTTT
CAISESDRGPGNTIYF
>TRBV5-1|-|-|TRBJ2-7
TGCGCCAGCAGCTTAACGGGGAACTCCTACGAGCAGTACTTC
CASSLTGNSYEQYF
>TRBV7-9|-|-|TRBJ2-1
TGTGCCAGCAGCTTAAGGGGCAGGGGGACTCGCGGGACCCGGGGGGAGCAGTTCTTC
CASSLRGRGTRGTRGEQFF
>TRBV19|-|-|TRBJ1-1
TGTGCCAGTAGAGTCGCGACGACTAACACTGAAGCTTTCTTT
CASRVATTNTEAFF
>TRBV28|TRBD2|-|TRBJ2-7
TGTGCCAGCAGTTTTAGCGGGGGGGACTACGAGCAGTACTTC
CASSFSGGDYEQYF
>TRBV15|-|-|TRBJ1-2
TGTGCCACCAGCAGAGATCGGGGGGCGCGGGGCTATGGCTACACCTTC
CATSRDRGARGYGYTF
>TRBV7-9|-|-|TRBJ1-2
TGTGCCAGCAGCCCCCGGTCGGATGGCTACACCTTC
CASSPRSDGYTF
>TRBV27|-|-|TRBJ2-5
TGTGCCAGCGGACGCAGGGCCCAAGAGACCCAGTACTTC
CASGRRAQETQYF
>TRBV7-6|TRBD2|once|TRBJ2-5
TGTGCCAGCAGCTTAGCCCCCTCGGGGGGAGGAGGGGAGACCCAGTACTTC
CASSLAPSGGGGETQYF
>TRBV10-3|TRBD1|-|TRBJ2-1
TGTGCCATCAGTGACCTAGGACAGGGGAATGAGCAGTTCTTC
CAISDLGQGNEQFF
>TRBV3-1/TRBV3-2|-|-|TRBJ2-3
TGTGCCAGCAGCCAAGATCTTGGGGGAGGCGGGACAGATACGCAGTATTTT
CASSQDLGGGGTDTQYF
>TRBV6-5|-|-|TRBJ1-3
TGTGCCAGCAAATCGACAGCCTCTGGAAACACCATATATTTT
CASKSTASGNTIYF
>TRBV19|-|once|TRBJ2-1
TGTGCCAGTAGCGCCGGGAGAGACAATGAGCAGTTCTTC
CASSAGRDNEQFF
>TRBV12-3/TRBV12-4|-|-|TRBJ1-2
TGTGCCAGCAGGTCTACAGGGACATGGGGCTACACCTTC
CASRSTGTWGYTF
>TRBV6-5|TRBD1|few|TRBJ1-1
TGTGCCACCGGGGGACAGATGAACACTGAAGCTTTCTTT
CATGGQMNTEAFF
>TRBV19|-|few|TRBJ1-1
TGTGCCAGTCGTTTTCCGGTAGCGGGCACTGAAGCTTTCTTT
CASRFPVAGTEAFF
>TRBV10-3|TRBD2|-|TRBJ2-1
TGTGCCATCTCTAGCGGGGCCGACAATGAGCAGTTCTTC
CAISSGADNEQFF
>TRBV21-1|-|-|TRBJ1-2
TGTGCCAGCAGCAACGAGGCAGTGGAAGCTAACTATGGCTACACCTTC
CASSNEAVEANYGYTF
>TRBV12-5|TRBD2|-|TRBJ2-1
TGTGCTAGTGGGGTTAGCGGGGGGCACAACAATGAGCAGTTCTTC
CASGVSGGHNNEQFF
>TRBV5-6|-|-|TRBJ1-1
TGTGCCAGCAGCTTGGCGGGGGGGAAAAACACTGAAGCTTTCTTT
CASSLAGGKNTEAFF
>TRBV3-1/TRBV3-2|-|-|TRBJ2-1
TGTGCCAGCAGCCAAGATAGAGGGCCAGGGGCCTACAATGAGCAGTTCTTC
CASSQDRGPGAYNEQFF
>TRBV5-1|TRBD1|few|TRBJ1-6
TGCGCCAGCCGGAGGGACAGCAATAATTCACCCCTCCACTTT
CASRRDSNNSPLHF
>TRBV9|-|-|TRBJ2-5
TGTGCCAGCAGCCTAACGACCCGAGGGGAGACCCAGTACTTC
CASSLTTRGETQYF
>TRBV3-1/TRBV3-2|TRBD1|-|TRBJ1-6
TGTGCCAGCAGACGACAGACAGGGGACAATTCACCCCTCCACTTT
CASRRQTGDNSPLHF
>TRBV7-2|TRBD1|-|TRBJ2-4
TGTGCCAGCAGCTCCACAGGGGGCGCGGGCATTCAGTACTTC
CASSSTGGAGIQYF
>TRBV6-6|TRBD2|-|TRBJ2-7
TGTGCCAGCAGCCTTAGCGGGAGGGCCTACGAGCAGTACTTC
CASSLSGRAYEQYF
>TRBV9|-|-|TRBJ2-2
TGTGCCAGCAGCCCCGAGGGCCGGGGTACCGGGGAGCTGTTTTTT
CASSPEGRGTGELFF
>TRBV12-3/TRBV12-4|TRBD2|once|TRBJ2-7
TGTGCCTCTAGCGGGGAGAACTACGAGCAGTACTTC
CASSGENYEQYF
>TRBV29-1|-|-|TRBJ2-4
TGCAGCGTTGAATGGCCAGAAAACATTCAGTACTTC
CSVEWPENIQYF